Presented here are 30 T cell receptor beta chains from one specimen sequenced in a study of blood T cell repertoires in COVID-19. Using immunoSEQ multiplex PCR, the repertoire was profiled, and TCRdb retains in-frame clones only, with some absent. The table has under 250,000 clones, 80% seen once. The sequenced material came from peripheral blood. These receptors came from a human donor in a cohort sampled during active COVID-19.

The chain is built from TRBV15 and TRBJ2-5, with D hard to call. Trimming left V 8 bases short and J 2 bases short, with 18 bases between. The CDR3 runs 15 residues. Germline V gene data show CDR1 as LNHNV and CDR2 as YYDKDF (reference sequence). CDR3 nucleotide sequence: TGTGCCACCGGCATGCCTGCAGGTCCGCAAGAGACCCAGTACTTC. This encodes CATGMPAGPQETQYF.

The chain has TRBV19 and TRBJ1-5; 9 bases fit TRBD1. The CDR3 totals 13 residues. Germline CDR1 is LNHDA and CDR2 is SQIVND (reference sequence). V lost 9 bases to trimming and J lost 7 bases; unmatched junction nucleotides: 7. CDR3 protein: CASDRDREQPQHF. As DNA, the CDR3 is TGTGCCAGCGACCGGGACAGGGAACAGCCCCAGCATTTT.

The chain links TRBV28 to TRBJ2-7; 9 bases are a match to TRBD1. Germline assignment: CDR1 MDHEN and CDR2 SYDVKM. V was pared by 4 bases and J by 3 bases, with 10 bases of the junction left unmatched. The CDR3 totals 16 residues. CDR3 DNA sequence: TGTGCCAGCAGTTCTTCCCCCGGGACAGGGATCTACGAGCAGTACTTC. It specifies CASSSSPGTGIYEQYF.

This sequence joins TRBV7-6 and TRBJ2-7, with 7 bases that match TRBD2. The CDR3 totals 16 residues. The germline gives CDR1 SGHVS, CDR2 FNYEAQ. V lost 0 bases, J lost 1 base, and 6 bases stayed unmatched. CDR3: CASSLARLADSYEQYF. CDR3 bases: TGTGCCAGCAGCTTAGCACGGCTAGCGGATTCCTACGAGCAGTACTTC.

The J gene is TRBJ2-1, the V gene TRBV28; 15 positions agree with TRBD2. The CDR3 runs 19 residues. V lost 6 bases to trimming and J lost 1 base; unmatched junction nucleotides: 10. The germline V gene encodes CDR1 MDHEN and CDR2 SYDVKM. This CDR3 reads CASRPSHGLAGGSYNEQFF. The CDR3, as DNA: TGTGCCAGCAGACCTTCCCACGGACTAGCGGGGGGGTCCTACAATGAGCAGTTCTTC.

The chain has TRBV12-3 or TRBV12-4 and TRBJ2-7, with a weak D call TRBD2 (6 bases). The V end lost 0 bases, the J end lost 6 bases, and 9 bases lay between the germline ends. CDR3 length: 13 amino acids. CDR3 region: CASSLAFGSEQYF. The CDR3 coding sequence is TGTGCCAGCAGTTTAGCGTTCGGGAGCGAGCAGTACTTC.

CDR3 nucleotide sequence: TGTGCCTGGGGGAGGGAAGTTGGGGTGAGCACAGATACGCAGTATTTT. This sequence encodes CAWGREVGVSTDTQYF. The chain combines TRBV30 with TRBJ2-3; 7 nucleotides match TRBD2. V shed 5 bases and J 0 bases; nucleotides not matched to a gene: 11. Germline V gene data show CDR1 as GTSNPN and CDR2 as SVGIG (reference sequence). This CDR3 comprises 16 residues.

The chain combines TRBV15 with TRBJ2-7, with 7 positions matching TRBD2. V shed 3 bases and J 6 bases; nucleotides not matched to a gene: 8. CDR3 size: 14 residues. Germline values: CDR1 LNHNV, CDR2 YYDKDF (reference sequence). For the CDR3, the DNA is TGTGCCACCAGCAGGCAGGGAGGGATTGGCGAGCAGTACTTC. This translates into CATSRQGGIGEQYF.

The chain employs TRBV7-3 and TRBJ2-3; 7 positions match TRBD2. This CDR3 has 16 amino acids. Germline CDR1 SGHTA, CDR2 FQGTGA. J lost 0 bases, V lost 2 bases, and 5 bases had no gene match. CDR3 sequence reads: CASSLGRGSSTDTQYF. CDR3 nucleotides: TGTGCCAGCAGCTTAGGGCGGGGGTCAAGCACAGATACGCAGTATTTT.

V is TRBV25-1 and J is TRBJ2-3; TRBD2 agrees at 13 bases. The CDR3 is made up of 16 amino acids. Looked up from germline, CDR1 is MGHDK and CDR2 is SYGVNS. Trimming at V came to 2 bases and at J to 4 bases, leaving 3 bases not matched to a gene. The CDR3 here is CASSEGLAGASDTQYF. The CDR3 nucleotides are TGTGCCAGCAGTGAAGGACTAGCGGGAGCTTCAGATACGCAGTATTTT.

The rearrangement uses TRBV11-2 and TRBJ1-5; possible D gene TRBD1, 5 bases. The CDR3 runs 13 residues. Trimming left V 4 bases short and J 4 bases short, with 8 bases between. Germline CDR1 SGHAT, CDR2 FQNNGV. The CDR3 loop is CASSSQENQPQHF. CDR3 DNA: TGTGCCAGCAGCTCACAGGAAAATCAGCCCCAGCATTTT.

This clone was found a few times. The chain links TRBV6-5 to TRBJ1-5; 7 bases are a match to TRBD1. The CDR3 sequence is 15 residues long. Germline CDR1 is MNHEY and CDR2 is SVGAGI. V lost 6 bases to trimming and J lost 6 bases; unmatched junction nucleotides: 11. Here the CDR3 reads CASSPGGRGRQPQHF. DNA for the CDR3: TGTGCCAGCAGCCCCGGGGGAAGGGGGCGTCAGCCCCAGCATTTT.

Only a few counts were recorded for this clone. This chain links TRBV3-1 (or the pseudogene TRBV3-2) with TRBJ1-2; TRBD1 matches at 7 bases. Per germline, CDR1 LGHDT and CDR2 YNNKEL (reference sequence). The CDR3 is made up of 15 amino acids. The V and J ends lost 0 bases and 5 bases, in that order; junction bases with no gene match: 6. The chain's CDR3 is CASSQDWDSNYGYTF. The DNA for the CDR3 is TGTGCCAGCAGCCAAGACTGGGACAGCAATTATGGCTACACCTTC.

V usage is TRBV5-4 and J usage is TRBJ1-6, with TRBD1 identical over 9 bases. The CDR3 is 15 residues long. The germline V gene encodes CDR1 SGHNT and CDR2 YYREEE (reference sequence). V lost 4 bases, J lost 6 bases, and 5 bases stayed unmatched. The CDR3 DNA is TGTGCCAGCAGCATACAGGGGGCTATTAATTCACCCCTCCACTTT. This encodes CASSIQGAINSPLHF.

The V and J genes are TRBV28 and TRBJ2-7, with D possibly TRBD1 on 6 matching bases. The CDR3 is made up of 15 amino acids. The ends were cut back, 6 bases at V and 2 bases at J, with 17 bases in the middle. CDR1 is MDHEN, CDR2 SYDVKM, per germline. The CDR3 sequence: CASRLLGTQTYEQYF. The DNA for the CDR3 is TGTGCCAGCAGGCTCTTGGGGACACAGACCTACGAGCAGTACTTC.

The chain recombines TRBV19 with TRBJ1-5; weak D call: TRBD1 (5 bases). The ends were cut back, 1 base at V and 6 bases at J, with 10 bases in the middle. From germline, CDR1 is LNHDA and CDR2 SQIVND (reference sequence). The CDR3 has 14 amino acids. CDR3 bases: TGTGCCAGTAGTATAGGCGGGGGACGTCAGCCCCAGCATTTT. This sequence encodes CASSIGGGRQPQHF.

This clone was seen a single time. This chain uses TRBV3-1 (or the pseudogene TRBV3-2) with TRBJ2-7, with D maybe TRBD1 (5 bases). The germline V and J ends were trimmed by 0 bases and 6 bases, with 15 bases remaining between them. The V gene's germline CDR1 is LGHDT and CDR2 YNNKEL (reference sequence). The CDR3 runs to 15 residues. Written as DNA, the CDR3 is TGTGCCAGCAGCCAAGAGATGACCGCTGGGGCCGAGCAGTACTTC. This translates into CASSQEMTAGAEQYF.

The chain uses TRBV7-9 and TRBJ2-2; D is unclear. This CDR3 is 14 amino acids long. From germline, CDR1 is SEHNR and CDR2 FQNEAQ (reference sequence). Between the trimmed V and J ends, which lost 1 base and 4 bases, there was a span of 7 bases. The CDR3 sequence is CASSLVQSTGELFF. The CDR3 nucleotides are TGTGCCAGCAGCTTAGTACAGAGCACCGGGGAGCTGTTTTTT.

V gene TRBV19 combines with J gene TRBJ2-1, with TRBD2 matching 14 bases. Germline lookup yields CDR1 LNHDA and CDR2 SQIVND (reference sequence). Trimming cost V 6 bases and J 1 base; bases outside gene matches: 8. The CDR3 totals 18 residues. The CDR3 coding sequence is TGTGCCAGTAGCCGAGGGACTAGCGGGAGTGGGTCCTACAATGAGCAGTTCTTC. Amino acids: CASSRGTSGSGSYNEQFF.

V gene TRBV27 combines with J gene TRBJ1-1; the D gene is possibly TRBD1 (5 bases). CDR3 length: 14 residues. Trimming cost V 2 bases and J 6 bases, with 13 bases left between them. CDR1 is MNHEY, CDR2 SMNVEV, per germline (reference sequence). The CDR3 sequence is CASSLNAGGAEAFF. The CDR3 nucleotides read TGTGCCAGCAGTTTAAATGCGGGGGGAGCTGAAGCTTTCTTT.

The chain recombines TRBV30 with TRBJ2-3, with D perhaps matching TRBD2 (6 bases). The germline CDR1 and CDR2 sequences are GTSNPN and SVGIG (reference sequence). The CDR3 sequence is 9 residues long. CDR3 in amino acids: CAGGRTQYF. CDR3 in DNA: TGTGCTGGGGGGAGGACGCAGTATTTT.

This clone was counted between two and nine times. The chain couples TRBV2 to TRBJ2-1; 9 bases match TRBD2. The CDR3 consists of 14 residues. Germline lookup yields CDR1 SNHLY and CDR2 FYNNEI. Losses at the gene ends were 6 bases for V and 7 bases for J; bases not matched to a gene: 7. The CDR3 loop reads CASRWRGGQNEQFF. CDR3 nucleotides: TGTGCCAGCAGATGGCGGGGGGGGCAAAATGAGCAGTTCTTC.

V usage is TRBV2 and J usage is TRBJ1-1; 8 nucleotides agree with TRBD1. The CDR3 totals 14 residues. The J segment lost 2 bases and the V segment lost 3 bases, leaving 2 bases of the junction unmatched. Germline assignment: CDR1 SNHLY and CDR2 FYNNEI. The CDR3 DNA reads TGTGCCAGCAGTGATGGACAGGGAAACACTGAAGCTTTCTTT. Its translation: CASSDGQGNTEAFF.

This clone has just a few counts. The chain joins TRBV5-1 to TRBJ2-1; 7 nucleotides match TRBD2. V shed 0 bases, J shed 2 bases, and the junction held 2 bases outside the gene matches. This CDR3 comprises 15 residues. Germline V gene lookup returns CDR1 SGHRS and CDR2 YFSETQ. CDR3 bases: TGCGCCAGCAGCTTGGTCGGGGGGACCTACAATGAGCAGTTCTTC. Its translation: CASSLVGGTYNEQFF. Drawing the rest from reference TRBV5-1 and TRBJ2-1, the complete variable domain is KAGVTQTPRYLIKTRGQQVTLSCSPISGHRSVSWYQQTPGQGLQFLFEYFSETQRNKGNFPGRFSGRQFSNSRSEMNVSTLELGDSALYLCASSLVGGTYNEQFFGPGTRLTVL.

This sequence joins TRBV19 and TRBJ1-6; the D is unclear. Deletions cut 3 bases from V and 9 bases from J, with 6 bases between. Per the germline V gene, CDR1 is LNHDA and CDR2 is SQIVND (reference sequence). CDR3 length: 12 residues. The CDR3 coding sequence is TGTGCCAGTAGTATGAGATTTTCACCCCTCCACTTT. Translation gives CASSMRFSPLHF.

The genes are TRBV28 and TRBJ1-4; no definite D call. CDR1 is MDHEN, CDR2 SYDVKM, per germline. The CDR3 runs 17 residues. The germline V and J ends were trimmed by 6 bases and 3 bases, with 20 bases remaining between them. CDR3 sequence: CASSFFRQATANEKLFF. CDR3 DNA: TGTGCCAGCAGCTTCTTCCGACAAGCCACCGCTAATGAAAAACTGTTTTTT.

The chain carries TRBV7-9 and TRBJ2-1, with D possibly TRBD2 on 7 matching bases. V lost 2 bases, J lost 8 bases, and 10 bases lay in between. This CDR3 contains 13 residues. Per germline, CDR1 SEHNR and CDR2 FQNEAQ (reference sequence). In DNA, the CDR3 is TGTGCCAGCAGCTTACTAGGGGGGGATGAGCAGTTCTTC. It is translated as CASSLLGGDEQFF.

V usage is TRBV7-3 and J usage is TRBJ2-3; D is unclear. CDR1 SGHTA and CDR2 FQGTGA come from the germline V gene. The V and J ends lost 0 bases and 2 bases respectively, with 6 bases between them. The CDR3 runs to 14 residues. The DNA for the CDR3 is TGTGCCAGCAGCTTAACTAGCATCACAGATACGCAGTATTTT. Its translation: CASSLTSITDTQYF.

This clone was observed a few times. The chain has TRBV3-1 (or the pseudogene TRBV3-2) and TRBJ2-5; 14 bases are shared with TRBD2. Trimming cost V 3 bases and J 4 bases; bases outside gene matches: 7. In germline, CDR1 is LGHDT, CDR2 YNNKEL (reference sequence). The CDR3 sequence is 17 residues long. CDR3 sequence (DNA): TGTGCCAGCAGCCACCTTGGGACTAGCGGGGGTGGAGAGACCCAGTACTTC. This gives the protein CASSHLGTSGGGETQYF.

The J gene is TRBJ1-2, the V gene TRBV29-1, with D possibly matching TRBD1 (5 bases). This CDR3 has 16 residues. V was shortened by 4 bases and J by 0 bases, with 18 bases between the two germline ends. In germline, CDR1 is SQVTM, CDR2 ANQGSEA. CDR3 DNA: TGCAGCGTTGGGGCCAAGGGGTCAAGGGCTAACTATGGCTACACCTTC. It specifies CSVGAKGSRANYGYTF.